This T cell receptor beta chain derives from a study of T-cell reconstitution after alpha-beta-depleted transplantation in children. Preparation of the TCRbeta library was carried out with unique molecular identifiers. TCRdb called the PCR reads again in MiXCR, with one record for every CDR3 protein. The sample yields a few hundred thousand distinct CDR3 sequences, around 17% seen once. The CDR3 extends over 18 amino acids. Trimming cost V 2 bases and J 4 bases; bases outside gene matches: 9. CDR1 MNHNS and CDR2 SASEGT come from the germline V gene. Material: PBMCs from the stem cell graft donor, obtained from the stem cell graft. The chain employs TRBV6-1 and TRBJ2-2; 11 bases align to TRBD2. This TCR came from a human donor who donated a stem cell graft to a child with acute lymphoblastic leukemia. DNA for the CDR3: TGTGCCAGCAGTGAATGGGAACTAGCGGGAGTCCCCACCGGGGAGCTGTTTTTT. Protein sequence: CASSEWELAGVPTGELFF.